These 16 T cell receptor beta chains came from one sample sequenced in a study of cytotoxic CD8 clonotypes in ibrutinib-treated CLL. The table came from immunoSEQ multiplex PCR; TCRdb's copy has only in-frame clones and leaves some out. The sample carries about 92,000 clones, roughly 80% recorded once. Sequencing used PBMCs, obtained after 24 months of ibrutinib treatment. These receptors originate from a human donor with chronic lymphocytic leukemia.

The CDR3 reads CASSPPSGRTDEQFF. Written as DNA, the CDR3 is TGTGCCAGCTCACCCCCTAGCGGGAGAACGGATGAGCAGTTCTTC. The chain links TRBV18 to TRBJ2-1, with TRBD2 matching over 10 bases. CDR3 length: 15 residues. Germline values: CDR1 KGHSH, CDR2 LQKENI. Trimming removed 3 bases from V and 8 bases from J; junction bases left unmatched: 7.

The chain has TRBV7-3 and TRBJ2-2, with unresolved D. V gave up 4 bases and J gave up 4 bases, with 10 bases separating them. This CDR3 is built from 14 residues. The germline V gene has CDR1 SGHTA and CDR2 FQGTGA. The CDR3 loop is CASSSNTLTGELFF. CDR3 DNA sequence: TGTGCCAGCAGCTCCAATACCCTCACCGGGGAGCTGTTTTTT.

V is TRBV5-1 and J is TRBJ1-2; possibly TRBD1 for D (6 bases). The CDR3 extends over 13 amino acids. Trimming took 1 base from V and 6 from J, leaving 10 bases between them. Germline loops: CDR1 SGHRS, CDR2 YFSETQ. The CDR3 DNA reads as TGCGCCAGCAGCTTGTATGGGGGCGATGGCTACACCTTC. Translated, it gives CASSLYGGDGYTF.

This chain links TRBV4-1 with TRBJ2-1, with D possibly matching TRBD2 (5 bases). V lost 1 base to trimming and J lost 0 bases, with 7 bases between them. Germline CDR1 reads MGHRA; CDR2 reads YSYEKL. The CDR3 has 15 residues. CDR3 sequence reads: CASSQGTSSYNEQFF. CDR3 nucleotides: TGCGCCAGCAGCCAAGGGACTTCCTCCTACAATGAGCAGTTCTTC.

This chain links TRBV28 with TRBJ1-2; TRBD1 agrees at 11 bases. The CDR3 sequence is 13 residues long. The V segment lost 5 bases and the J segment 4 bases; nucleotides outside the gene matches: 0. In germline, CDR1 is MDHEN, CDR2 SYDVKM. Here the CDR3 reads CASSGQGAYGYTF. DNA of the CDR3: TGTGCCAGCAGTGGACAGGGGGCCTATGGCTACACCTTC.

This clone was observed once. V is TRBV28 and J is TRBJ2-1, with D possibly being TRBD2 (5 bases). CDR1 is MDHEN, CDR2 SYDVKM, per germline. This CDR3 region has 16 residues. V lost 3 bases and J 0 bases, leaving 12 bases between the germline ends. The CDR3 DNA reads TGTGCCAGCAGTTTTGAGGGTTACTACTCCTACAATGAGCAGTTCTTC. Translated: CASSFEGYYSYNEQFF. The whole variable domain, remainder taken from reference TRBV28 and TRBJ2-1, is DVKVTQSSRYLVKRTGEKVFLECVQDMDHENMFWYRQDPGLGLRLIYFSYDVKMKEKGDIPEGYSVSREKKERFSLILESASTNQTSMYLCASSFEGYYSYNEQFFGPGTRLTVL.

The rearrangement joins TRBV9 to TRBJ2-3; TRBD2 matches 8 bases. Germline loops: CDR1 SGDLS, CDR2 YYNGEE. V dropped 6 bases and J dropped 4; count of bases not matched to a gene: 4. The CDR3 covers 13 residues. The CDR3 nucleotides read TGTGCCAGCACCGGGGGGGGCTCAGATACGCAGTATTTT. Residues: CASTGGGSDTQYF.

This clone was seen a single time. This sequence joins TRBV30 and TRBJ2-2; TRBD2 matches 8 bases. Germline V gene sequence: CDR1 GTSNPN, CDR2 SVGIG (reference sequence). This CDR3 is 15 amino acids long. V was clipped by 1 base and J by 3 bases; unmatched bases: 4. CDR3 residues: CAWSEAGVDTGELFF. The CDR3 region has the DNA TGTGCCTGGAGTGAAGCGGGAGTCGACACCGGGGAGCTGTTTTTT. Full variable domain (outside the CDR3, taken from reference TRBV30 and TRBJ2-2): SQTIHQWPATLVQPVGSPLSLECTVEGTSNPNLYWYRQAAGRGLQLLFYSVGIGQISSEVPQNLSASRPQDRQFILSSKKLLLSDSGFYLCAWSEAGVDTGELFFGEGSRLTVL.

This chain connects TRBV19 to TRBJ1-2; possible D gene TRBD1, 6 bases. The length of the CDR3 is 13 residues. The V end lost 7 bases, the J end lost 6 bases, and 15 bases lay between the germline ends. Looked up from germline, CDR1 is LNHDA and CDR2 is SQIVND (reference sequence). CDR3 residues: CASTIQGRDGYTF. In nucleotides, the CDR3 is TGTGCCAGTACCATACAGGGAAGGGATGGCTACACCTTC.

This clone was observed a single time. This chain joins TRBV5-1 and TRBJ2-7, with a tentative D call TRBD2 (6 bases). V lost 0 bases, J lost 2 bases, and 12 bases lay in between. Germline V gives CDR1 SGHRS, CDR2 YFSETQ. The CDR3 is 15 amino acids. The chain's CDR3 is CASSLEEGGAYEQYF. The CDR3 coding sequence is TGCGCCAGCAGCTTGGAGGAGGGAGGCGCCTACGAGCAGTACTTC.

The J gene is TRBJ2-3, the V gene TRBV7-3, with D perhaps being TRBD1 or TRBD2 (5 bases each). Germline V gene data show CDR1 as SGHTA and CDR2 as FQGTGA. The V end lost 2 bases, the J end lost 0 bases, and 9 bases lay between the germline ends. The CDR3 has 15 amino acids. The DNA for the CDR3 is TGTGCCAGCAGCTTAGAGGGGTTTAGCACAGATACGCAGTATTTT. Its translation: CASSLEGFSTDTQYF.

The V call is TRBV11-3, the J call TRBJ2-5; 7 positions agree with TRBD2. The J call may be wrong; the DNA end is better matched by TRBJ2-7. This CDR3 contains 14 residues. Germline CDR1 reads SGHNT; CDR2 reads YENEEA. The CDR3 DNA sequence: TGTGCCAGCAGCTCGGGACTACAGAACTACGAGCAGTACTTC. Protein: CASSSGLQNYEQYF.

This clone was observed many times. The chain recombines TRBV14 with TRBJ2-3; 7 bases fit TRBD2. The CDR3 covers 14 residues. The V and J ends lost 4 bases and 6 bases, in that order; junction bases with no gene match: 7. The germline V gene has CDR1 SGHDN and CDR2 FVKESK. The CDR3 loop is CASSPTGTTDTQYF. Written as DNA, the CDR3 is TGTGCCAGCAGCCCAACCGGGACTACCGATACGCAGTATTTT. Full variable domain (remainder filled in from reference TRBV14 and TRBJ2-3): EAGVTQFPSHSVIEKGQTVTLRCDPISGHDNLYWYRRVMGKEIKFLLHFVKESKQDESGMPNNRFLAERTGGTYSTLKVQPAELEDSGVYFCASSPTGTTDTQYFGPGTRLTVL.

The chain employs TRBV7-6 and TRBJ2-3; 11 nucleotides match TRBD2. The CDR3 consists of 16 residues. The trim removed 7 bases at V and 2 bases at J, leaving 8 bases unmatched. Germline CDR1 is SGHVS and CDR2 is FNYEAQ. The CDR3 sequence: CASNLLAGDITDTQYF. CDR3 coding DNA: TGTGCCAGCAATTTACTAGCGGGAGACATCACAGATACGCAGTATTTT.

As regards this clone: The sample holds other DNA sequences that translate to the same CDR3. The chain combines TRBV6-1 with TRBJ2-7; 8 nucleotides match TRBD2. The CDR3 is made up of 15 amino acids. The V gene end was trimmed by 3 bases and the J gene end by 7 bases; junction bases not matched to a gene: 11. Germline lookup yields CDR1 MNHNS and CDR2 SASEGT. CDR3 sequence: CASSEAGREVGEQYF. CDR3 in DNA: TGTGCCAGCAGTGAGGCGGGGCGGGAGGTGGGGGAGCAGTACTTC.

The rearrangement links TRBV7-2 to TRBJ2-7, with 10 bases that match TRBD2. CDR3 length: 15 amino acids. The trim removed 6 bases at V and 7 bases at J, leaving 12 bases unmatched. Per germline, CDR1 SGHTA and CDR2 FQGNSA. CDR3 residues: CASRRAGGLSGEQYF. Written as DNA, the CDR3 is TGTGCCAGCAGGCGAGCGGGAGGGCTAAGTGGAGAGCAGTACTTC.